A selection of T cell receptor beta chains follows, all from one sample in a study of OX40 agonist ivuxolimab in advanced cancers. Some clones are missing from TCRdb's copy, which holds only in-frame ones; the method was immunoSEQ multiplex PCR. The sample lists 50,000 to 65,000 clones; around 90% were seen once. The source was CD4+ or CD8+ T cells sorted from blood, collected in a trial of the OX40 agonist ivuxolimab. The source of these receptors is an adult with an advanced solid tumor such as melanoma, head and neck, liver or kidney cancer. The CDR3 runs from the conserved cysteine through the conserved F or W. Fields, in order: J gene, V gene, D gene, clone size, CDR3 protein, CDR3 DNA. D genes are given only for firm matches. Where a row states a size, it is once, few, many or the class of an expanded clone; other rows omit it.

TRBJ2-2 TRBV5-6 NA NA CASSYRRPQPGELFF TGTGCCAGCAGCTATAGGAGACCCCAGCCCGGGGAGCTGTTTTTT
TRBJ2-5 TRBV5-4 NA NA CASSLELGRGETQYF TGTGCCAGCAGCTTGGAATTAGGTCGTGGGGAGACCCAGTACTTC
TRBJ2-5 TRBV15 TRBD2 NA CATSRASGIETQYF TGTGCCACCAGCAGGGCTAGCGGGATAGAGACCCAGTACTTC
TRBJ1-4 TRBV30 NA NA CAWSGGAEKLFF TGTGCCTGGAGTGGGGGAGCTGAAAAACTGTTTTTT
TRBJ2-2 TRBV19 NA NA CASSIEGLGELFF TGTGCCAGTAGTATAGAGGGGCTTGGGGAGCTGTTTTTT
TRBJ2-2 TRBV9 NA NA CASSVGVRAGELFF TGTGCCAGCAGCGTAGGAGTAAGAGCCGGGGAGCTGTTTTTT
TRBJ2-5 TRBV6-5 NA NA CASSSYGAGETQYF TGTGCCAGCAGTTCCTATGGGGCGGGGGAGACCCAGTACTTC
TRBJ2-1 TRBV7-8 TRBD1 NA CASSATGVTYNEQFF TGTGCCAGCAGCGCTACAGGGGTGACCTACAATGAGCAGTTCTTC
TRBJ2-7 TRBV15 TRBD1 few CATSRGTGDEQYF TGTGCCACCAGCAGAGGAACAGGGGACGAGCAGTACTTC
TRBJ1-5 TRBV28 TRBD1 few CASSRPGQGLTQPQHF TGTGCCAGCAGCCGCCCGGGACAGGGATTAACTCAGCCCCAGCATTTT
TRBJ2-7 TRBV7-9 NA NA CTSSRDYSYEQYF TGTACCTCCTCCCGTGACTACTCCTACGAGCAGTACTTC
TRBJ1-1 TRBV11-2 NA NA CASSLVGIAFF TGTGCCAGCAGCTTAGTGGGGATCGCTTTCTTT
TRBJ2-7 TRBV2 NA NA CASSETYEQYF TGTGCCAGCAGTGAAACCTACGAGCAGTACTTC
TRBJ2-1 TRBV9 TRBD2 once CASSVYGTSREQFF TGTGCCAGCAGCGTTTATGGGACTAGTCGTGAGCAGTTCTTC
TRBJ1-1 TRBV5-5 NA NA CASSFGGDTEAFF TGTGCCAGCAGCTTCGGGGGGGACACTGAAGCTTTCTTT
TRBJ1-3 TRBV5-1 NA NA CASSFGRLPSGNTIYF TGCGCCAGCAGCTTTGGACGGTTACCCTCTGGAAACACCATATATTTT
TRBJ2-1 TRBV7-9 NA NA CASGLDYNEQFF TGTGCCAGCGGGCTAGATTACAATGAGCAGTTCTTC
TRBJ1-5 TRBV19 NA NA CASSTLPGGPNQPQHF TGTGCCAGTAGTACCTTACCCGGGGGGCCTAATCAGCCCCAGCATTTT
TRBJ1-3 TRBV5-1 NA NA CASSLAGNSGNTIYF TGCGCCAGCAGCTTGGCCGGCAACTCTGGAAACACCATATATTTT
TRBJ2-1 TRBV18 NA NA CASSPDQYNEQFF TGTGCCAGCTCACCCGACCAGTACAATGAGCAGTTCTTC
TRBJ1-2 TRBV4-2 NA NA CASSLWDTGYTF TGTGCCAGCAGCCTGTGGGACACTGGCTACACCTTC
TRBJ2-5 TRBV5-4 NA NA CASSGPGLEQETQYF TGTGCCAGCAGCGGACCGGGATTAGAGCAAGAGACCCAGTACTTC
TRBJ2-7 TRBV29-1 NA few CSVVIGAEQYF TGCAGCGTTGTAATAGGGGCCGAGCAGTACTTC
TRBJ1-5 TRBV6-1 TRBD1 few CASSLDRVGQPQHF TGTGCCAGCAGTTTAGACAGGGTCGGTCAGCCCCAGCATTTT
TRBJ2-7 TRBV6-5 TRBD1 NA CASSYSNPGQGYEQYF TGTGCCAGCAGTTACTCGAATCCGGGACAGGGATACGAGCAGTACTTC
TRBJ2-7 TRBV6-4 NA NA CASSDSLPLYEQYF TGTGCCAGCAGTGACTCACTCCCCCTCTACGAGCAGTACTTC
TRBJ1-1 TRBV7-3 NA few CASSLAMNTEAFF TGTGCCAGCAGCCTCGCAATGAACACTGAAGCTTTCTTT
TRBJ1-2 TRBV5-8 NA NA CASSLYQGDYGYTF TGTGCCAGCAGCTTGTACCAGGGTGACTATGGCTACACCTTC
TRBJ1-3 TRBV7-2 NA NA CASSLVVTASGNTIYF TGTGCCAGCAGCTTAGTGGTCACAGCCTCTGGAAACACCATATATTTT
TRBJ1-1 TRBV5-6 NA once CASSPWGGYTEAFF TGTGCCAGCAGCCCATGGGGGGGGTATACTGAAGCTTTCTTT
TRBJ2-7 TRBV5-8 NA NA CASSPEGGPLSYEQYF TGTGCCAGCAGCCCGGAGGGGGGCCCTCTCTCCTACGAGCAGTACTTC
TRBJ2-6 TRBV5-6 TRBD1 NA CASKRPGQGADGANVLTF TGTGCCAGCAAACGACCGGGACAGGGGGCGGATGGGGCCAACGTCCTGACTTTC
TRBJ2-7 TRBV2 NA NA CASSSGARNYEQYF TGTGCCAGCAGTTCCGGCGCCCGCAACTACGAGCAGTACTTC
TRBJ2-2 TRBV27 NA NA CASRSQIRGALNTGELFF TGTGCCAGCCGATCCCAGATCCGGGGGGCCCTTAACACCGGGGAGCTGTTTTTT
TRBJ2-3 TRBV11-3 NA NA CASSKGGGPTDTQYF TGTGCCAGCAGCAAGGGGGGAGGGCCTACAGATACGCAGTATTTT
TRBJ1-3 TRBV19 NA NA CASSRTGSPGDTIYF TGTGCCAGTAGTCGAACAGGGAGCCCTGGAGACACCATATATTTT
TRBJ2-7 TRBV6-5 TRBD2 NA CASSYVGGSSYEQYF TGTGCCAGCAGTTACGTGGGGGGGAGCTCCTACGAGCAGTACTTC
TRBJ1-2 TRBV29-1 NA NA CSVEDQVGYTF TGCAGCGTTGAAGATCAGGTCGGCTACACCTTC
TRBJ2-5 TRBV5-3 NA NA CARSPEDVRLEQETQYF TGTGCCAGAAGCCCAGAGGACGTTCGCCTAGAACAAGAGACCCAGTACTTC
TRBJ2-7 TRBV5-5 TRBD2 NA CASSLGTSGSYEQYF TGTGCCAGCAGCTTGGGGACTAGCGGCTCCTACGAGCAGTACTTC
TRBJ2-7 TRBV6-5 NA NA CASSIARGSYEQYF TGTGCCAGCAGTATAGCTAGGGGTTCCTACGAGCAGTACTTC